The rows below give T cell receptor beta chains drawn from one sample of a study of human T cells and chemical hapten exposure. TCRdb re-derived calls from the RACE reads in MiXCR, one entry per CDR3 protein. Of around 300,000 distinct CDR3 sequences detected, 7.7% appear once; the ten largest clones hold more than 0.95%. The material sequenced was whole blood, taken in connection with sensitization to the hapten diphenylcyclopropenone (DPC). The origin of the receptors is a man between 18 and 29 years old with alopecia areata. Some clones in this sample may be carry-over from other donors' samples. CDR3s include the opening cysteine and the closing phenylalanine or tryptophan. D genes are given only for firm matches. Size values are once, few and many counts, or a class for expanded clones, and some rows have none.

j_call: TRBJ1-2
d_call: .
cdr3_length: 15
v_call: TRBV7-8
clone_size: .
cdr3_aa: CASSLEGGAAYGYTF
cdr3_nt: TGTGCCAGCAGCTTAGAGGGGGGAGCGGCCTATGGCTACACCTTC

j_call: TRBJ2-3
d_call: .
cdr3_length: 14
v_call: TRBV5-1
clone_size: many
cdr3_aa: CASRPAGSTDTQYF
cdr3_nt: TGCGCCAGCAGACCAGCAGGTAGCACAGATACGCAGTATTTT

j_call: TRBJ1-1
d_call: TRBD1
cdr3_length: 15
v_call: TRBV4-1
clone_size: .
cdr3_aa: CASSPGTDLNTEAFF
cdr3_nt: TGCGCCAGCAGCCCGGGGACAGACCTTAACACTGAAGCTTTCTTT

j_call: TRBJ1-2
d_call: .
cdr3_length: 12
v_call: TRBV3-1
clone_size: .
cdr3_aa: CASSQEWYGYTF
cdr3_nt: TGTGCCAGCAGCCAAGAGTGGTATGGCTACACCTTC

j_call: TRBJ2-2
d_call: TRBD1
cdr3_length: 15
v_call: TRBV4-3
clone_size: .
cdr3_aa: CASSQDRWNTGELFF
cdr3_nt: TGCGCCAGCAGCCAGGACAGGTGGAACACCGGGGAGCTGTTTTTT

j_call: TRBJ2-3
d_call: .
cdr3_length: 15
v_call: TRBV7-2
clone_size: few
cdr3_aa: CASSLAPRSTDTQYF
cdr3_nt: TGTGCCAGCAGCTTAGCGCCTAGGAGCACAGATACGCAGTATTTT

j_call: TRBJ2-2
d_call: TRBD1
cdr3_length: 17
v_call: TRBV5-1
clone_size: few
cdr3_aa: CASSLAAGGFDTGELFF
cdr3_nt: TGCGCCAGCAGCTTGGCGGCAGGGGGCTTCGACACCGGGGAGCTGTTTTTT

j_call: TRBJ2-2
d_call: TRBD1
cdr3_length: 21
v_call: TRBV7-9
clone_size: few
cdr3_aa: CASSPHRDRRPVTANTGELFF
cdr3_nt: TGTGCCAGCAGCCCCCACCGGGACAGGAGACCCGTTACGGCGAACACCGGGGAGCTGTTTTTT

j_call: TRBJ1-5
d_call: .
cdr3_length: 12
v_call: TRBV6-2/TRBV6-3
clone_size: .
cdr3_aa: CASSYGRGPQHF
cdr3_nt: TGTGCCAGCAGTTACGGGCGTGGGCCCCAGCATTTT

j_call: TRBJ2-7
d_call: TRBD1
cdr3_length: 9
v_call: TRBV20-1
clone_size: few
cdr3_aa: CSARATGPF
cdr3_nt: TGCAGTGCTAGAGCGACAGGGCCGTTC